This TCR beta chain stems from a study of cytomegalovirus exposure and HLA in healthy donors. Study at large: A subsequent analysis reported that the roughly 130 validation repertoires were produced on the same platform that had also been used for the 500 to 700 first-cohort repertoires. Study-wide findings and caveats: The finding came from a later analysis; first-cohort TCR clusters tended to co-occur in the 130 or so validation repertoires.

The table came from immunoSEQ multiplex PCR; TCRdb's copy has only in-frame clones and leaves some out. The data show about 140,000 clones, 84% seen once. V gave up 2 bases and J gave up 6 bases; unmatched junction bases: 8. Germline values: CDR1 SGHTS, CDR2 YDEGEE. The CDR3 consists of 15 residues. In the case of this clone: Its antigen is unknown.

The TCR sequence derives from a young woman in good health and CMV-seronegative. Sequencing used PBMCs. V and J are TRBV5-8 and TRBJ1-2; 9 nucleotides agree with TRBD1. CDR3 nucleotide sequence: TGTGCCAGCAGCTTAACTGGGACAGGGTATAATGGCTACACCTTC. This gives the protein CASSLTGTGYNGYTF.